The 2 T cell receptor beta chains given below trace back to one sample, sequenced in a study of T cell responses to AZD1222 COVID-19 vaccine. Measured with immunoSEQ multiplex PCR; TCRdb has only the in-frame clones, and not every one. The top ten hold over 1.2% of the sample, which has 170,000 or so clones, over 75% seen once. Sequences were derived from peripheral blood, sampled on day 0 of AZD1222 vaccination. These receptors were obtained from an adult in good health.

This clone was observed a single time. The CDR3 DNA follows: TGTGCCAGCAGTGCCATTAGGACCGCTTATAGCAATCAGCCCCAGCATTTT. Amino acids: CASSAIRTAYSNQPQHF. V usage is TRBV6-1 and J usage is TRBJ1-5; D unresolved. The CDR3 is made up of 17 amino acids. The V and J ends lost 4 bases and 0 bases respectively, with 16 bases between them. Germline-derived CDR1 and CDR2 are MNHNS and SASEGT.

The chain has TRBV7-9 and TRBJ1-2, with 7 bases identical to TRBD1. The J segment lost 3 bases and the V segment lost 5 bases, leaving 6 bases of the junction unmatched. The germline V gene has CDR1 SEHNR and CDR2 FQNEAQ (reference sequence). This CDR3 is 14 amino acids long. The CDR3 loop is CASSPRTGYYGYTF. Written as DNA, the CDR3 is TGTGCCAGCAGCCCCCGGACAGGATACTATGGCTACACCTTC.